The present TCR beta chain was sequenced within a study of blood T cell repertoires in COVID-19. Trimming stripped 6 bases from V and 8 bases from J, with 10 bases between. The CDR3 loop spans 12 amino acids. Germline V gives CDR1 SNHLY, CDR2 FYNNEI. Some clones are missing from TCRdb's copy, which holds only in-frame ones; the method was immunoSEQ multiplex PCR. The sample comprises around 300,000 clones, around 90% of which are singletons, and about 2.5% rests with the top ten. The sequencing input was peripheral blood. The receptor comes from a man aged 18 to 30 with active or convalescent COVID-19. J is TRBJ1-4 and V is TRBV2; a possible D gene is TRBD1 (6 bases). The CDR3 nucleotides are TGTGCCAGCAGGGCCGGACAGGAAAAACTGTTTTTT. Its translation is CASRAGQEKLFF.